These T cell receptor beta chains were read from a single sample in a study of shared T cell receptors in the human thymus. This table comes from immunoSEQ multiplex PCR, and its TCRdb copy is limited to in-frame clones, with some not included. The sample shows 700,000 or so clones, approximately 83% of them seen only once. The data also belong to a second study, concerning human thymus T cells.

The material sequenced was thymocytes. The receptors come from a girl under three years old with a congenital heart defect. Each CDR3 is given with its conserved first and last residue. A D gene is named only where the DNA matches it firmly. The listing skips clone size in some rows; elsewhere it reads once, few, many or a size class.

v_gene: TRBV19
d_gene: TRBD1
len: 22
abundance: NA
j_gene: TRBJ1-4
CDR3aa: CASSIRLGTAGGHDPTNEKLFF
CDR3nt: TGTGCCAGTAGTATTAGGCTTGGAACTGCAGGGGGACACGACCCAACTAATGAAAAACTGTTTTTT

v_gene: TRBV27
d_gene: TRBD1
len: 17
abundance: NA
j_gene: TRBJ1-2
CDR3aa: CASHGRVGTGGHYGYTF
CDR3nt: TGTGCCAGCCATGGAAGAGTGGGGACAGGGGGCCACTATGGCTACACCTTC

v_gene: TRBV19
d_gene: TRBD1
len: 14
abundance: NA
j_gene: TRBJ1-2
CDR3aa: CATQGDRENYGYTF
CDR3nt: TGTGCCACGCAGGGGGACAGGGAAAACTATGGCTACACCTTC

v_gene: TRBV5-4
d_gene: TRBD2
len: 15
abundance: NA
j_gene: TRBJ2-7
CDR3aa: CASSHGAGATYEQYF
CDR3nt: TGTGCCAGCAGCCACGGAGCGGGGGCGACCTACGAGCAGTACTTC

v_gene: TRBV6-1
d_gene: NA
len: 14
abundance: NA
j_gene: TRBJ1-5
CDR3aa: CASSGGGVNQPQHF
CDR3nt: TGTGCCAGCAGCGGGGGGGGAGTCAATCAGCCCCAGCATTTT

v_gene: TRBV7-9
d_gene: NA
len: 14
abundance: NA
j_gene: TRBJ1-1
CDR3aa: CASSHSGQLTEAFF
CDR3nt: TGTGCCAGCAGCCATTCCGGACAACTCACTGAAGCTTTCTTT

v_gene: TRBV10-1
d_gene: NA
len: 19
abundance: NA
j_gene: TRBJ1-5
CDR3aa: CASSELAPAGRWGNQPQHF
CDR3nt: TGCGCCAGCAGTGAGCTGGCGCCGGCAGGGCGGTGGGGCAATCAGCCCCAGCATTTT

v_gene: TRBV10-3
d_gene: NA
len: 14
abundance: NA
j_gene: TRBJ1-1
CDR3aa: CAISEPRFNTEAFF
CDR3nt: TGTGCCATCAGTGAGCCCAGATTCAACACTGAAGCTTTCTTT

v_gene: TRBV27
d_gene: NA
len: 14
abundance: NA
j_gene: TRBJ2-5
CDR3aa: CASSGGRGTETQYF
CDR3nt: TGTGCCAGCAGTGGAGGGAGAGGTACGGAGACCCAGTACTTC

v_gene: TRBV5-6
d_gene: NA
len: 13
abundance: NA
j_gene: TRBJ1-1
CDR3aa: CASTRVLGLKAFF
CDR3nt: TGTGCCAGCACGAGGGTCTTGGGCTTGAAAGCTTTCTTT

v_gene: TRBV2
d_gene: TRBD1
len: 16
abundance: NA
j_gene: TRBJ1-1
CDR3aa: CASSDRWQGAVTEAFF
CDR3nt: TGTGCCAGCAGTGATCGGTGGCAGGGGGCGGTCACTGAAGCTTTCTTT

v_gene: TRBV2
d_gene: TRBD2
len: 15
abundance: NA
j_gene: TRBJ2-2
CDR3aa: CASSLAGGNTGELFF
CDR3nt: TGTGCCAGCAGTTTAGCGGGGGGGAACACCGGGGAGCTGTTTTTT

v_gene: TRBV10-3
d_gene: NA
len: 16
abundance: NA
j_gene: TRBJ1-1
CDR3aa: CAISDRGLCTGTEAFF
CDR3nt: TGTGCCATCAGTGATAGGGGGTTATGTACGGGGACTGAAGCTTTCTTT

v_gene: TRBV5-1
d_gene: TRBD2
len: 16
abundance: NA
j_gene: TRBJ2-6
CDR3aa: CASSAGGPSGANVLTF
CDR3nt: TGCGCCAGCAGCGCGGGGGGCCCCTCTGGGGCCAACGTCCTGACTTTC

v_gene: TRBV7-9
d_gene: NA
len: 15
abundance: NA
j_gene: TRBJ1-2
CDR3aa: CASSPTGPPNYGYTF
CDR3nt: TGTGCCAGCAGTCCCACAGGGCCGCCTAACTATGGCTACACCTTC

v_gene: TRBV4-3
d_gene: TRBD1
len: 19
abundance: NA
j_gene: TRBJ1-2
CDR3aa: CASSQGGGRDRGRDYGYTF
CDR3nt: TGCGCCAGCAGCCAAGGGGGGGGTCGGGACAGGGGGCGCGACTATGGCTACACCTTC

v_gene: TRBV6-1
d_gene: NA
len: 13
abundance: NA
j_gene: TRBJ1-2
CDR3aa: CASRGATNYGYTF
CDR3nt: TGTGCCAGCAGGGGGGCGACTAACTATGGCTACACCTTC

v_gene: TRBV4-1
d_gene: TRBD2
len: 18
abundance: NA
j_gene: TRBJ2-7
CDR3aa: CASRPGLAGRETFYEQYF
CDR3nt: TGCGCCAGCAGACCGGGACTAGCGGGGCGAGAAACCTTTTACGAGCAGTACTTC

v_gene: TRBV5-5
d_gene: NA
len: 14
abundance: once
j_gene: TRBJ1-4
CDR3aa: CASSLSGTDEKLFF
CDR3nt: TGTGCCAGCAGCTTGTCGGGGACTGACGAAAAACTGTTTTTT

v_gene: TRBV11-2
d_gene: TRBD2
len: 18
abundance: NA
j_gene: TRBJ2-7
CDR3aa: CASSLRSRTSGRTYEQYF
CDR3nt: TGTGCCAGCAGCTTAAGGTCTCGGACTAGCGGCCGCACCTACGAGCAGTACTTC

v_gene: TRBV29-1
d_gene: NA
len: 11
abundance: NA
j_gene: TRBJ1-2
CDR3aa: CSVDRRGSYTF
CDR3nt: TGCAGCGTTGACAGGAGGGGCAGCTACACCTTC

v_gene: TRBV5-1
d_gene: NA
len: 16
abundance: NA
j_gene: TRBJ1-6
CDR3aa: CASSLEAGSYNSPLHF
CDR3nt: TGCGCCAGCAGCTTGGAAGCAGGCTCCTATAATTCACCCCTCCACTTT

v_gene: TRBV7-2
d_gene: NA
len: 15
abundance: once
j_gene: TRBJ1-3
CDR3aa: CASSLTWPAGNTIYF
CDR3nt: TGTGCCAGCAGCCTCACATGGCCTGCTGGAAACACCATATATTTT

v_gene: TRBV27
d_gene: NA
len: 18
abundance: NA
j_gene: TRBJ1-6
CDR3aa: CASSLLGFRAGDNSPLHF
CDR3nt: TGTGCCAGCAGTTTATTAGGTTTTCGGGCAGGGGATAATTCACCCCTCCACTTT

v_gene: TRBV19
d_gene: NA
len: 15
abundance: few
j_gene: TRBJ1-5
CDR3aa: CASSIPFRDLQPQHF
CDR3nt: TGTGCCAGTAGTATTCCTTTCAGGGATCTTCAGCCCCAGCATTTT

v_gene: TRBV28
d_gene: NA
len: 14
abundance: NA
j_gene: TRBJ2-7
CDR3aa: CASSLYDSTSEQYF
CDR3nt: TGTGCCAGCAGTTTATATGACAGCACGAGCGAGCAGTACTTC

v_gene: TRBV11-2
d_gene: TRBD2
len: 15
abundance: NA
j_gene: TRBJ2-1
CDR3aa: CASSSLAVSYNEQFF
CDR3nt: TGTGCCAGCAGCTCCCTAGCGGTCTCCTACAATGAGCAGTTCTTC

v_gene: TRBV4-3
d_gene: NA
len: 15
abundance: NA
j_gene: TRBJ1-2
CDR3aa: CASSQVERGNYGYTF
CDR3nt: TGCGCCAGCAGCCAAGTTGAGCGGGGAAACTATGGCTACACCTTC

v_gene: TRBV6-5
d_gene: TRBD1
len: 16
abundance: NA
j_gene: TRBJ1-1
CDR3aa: CASSYDQGAVGTEAFF
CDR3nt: TGTGCCAGCAGTTACGATCAGGGGGCGGTGGGCACTGAAGCTTTCTTT

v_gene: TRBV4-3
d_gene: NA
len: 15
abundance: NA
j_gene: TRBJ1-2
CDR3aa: CASNRAVKFNYGYTF
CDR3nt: TGCGCCAGCAACAGGGCCGTAAAATTTAACTATGGCTACACCTTC

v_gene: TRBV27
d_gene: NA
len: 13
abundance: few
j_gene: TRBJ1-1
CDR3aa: CASTPTGNTEAFF
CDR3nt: TGTGCCAGCACCCCGACAGGGAACACTGAAGCTTTCTTT

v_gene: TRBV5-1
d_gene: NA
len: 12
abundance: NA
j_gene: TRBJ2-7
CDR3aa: CASSFTGLEQYF
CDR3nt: TGCGCCAGCAGCTTCACAGGTCTCGAGCAGTACTTC

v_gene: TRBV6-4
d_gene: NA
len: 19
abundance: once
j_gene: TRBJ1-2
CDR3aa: CASSDPNTGRQDRVYGYTF
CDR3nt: TGTGCCAGCAGCGACCCAAACACCGGAAGACAGGATAGGGTATATGGCTACACCTTC

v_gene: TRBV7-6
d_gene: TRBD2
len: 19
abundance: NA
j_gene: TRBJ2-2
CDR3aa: CASSLSRPGLAVDTGELFF
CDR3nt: TGTGCCAGCAGCTTAAGTCGCCCGGGACTAGCGGTGGACACCGGGGAGCTGTTTTTT

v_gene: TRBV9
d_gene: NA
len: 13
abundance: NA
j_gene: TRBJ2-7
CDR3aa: CASSGRGSYEQYF
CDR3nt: TGTGCCAGCAGCGGCAGGGGCTCCTACGAGCAGTACTTC

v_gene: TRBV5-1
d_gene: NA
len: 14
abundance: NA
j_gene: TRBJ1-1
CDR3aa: CASSSDRGNTEAFF
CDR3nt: TGCGCCAGCAGCTCCGATAGGGGGAACACTGAAGCTTTCTTT

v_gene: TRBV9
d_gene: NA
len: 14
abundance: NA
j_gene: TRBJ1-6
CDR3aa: CASSVGQLDSPLHF
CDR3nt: TGTGCCAGCAGCGTGGGACAATTGGATTCACCCCTCCACTTT

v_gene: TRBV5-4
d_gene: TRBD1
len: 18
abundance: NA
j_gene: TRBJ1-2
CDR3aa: CASSEKTGGYRRDYGYTF
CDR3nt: TGTGCCAGCAGCGAGAAGACAGGGGGATACCGTAGGGACTATGGCTACACCTTC

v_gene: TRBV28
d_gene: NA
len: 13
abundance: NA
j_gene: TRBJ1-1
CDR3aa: CASTLAPMSEAFF
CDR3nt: TGTGCCAGCACCCTAGCCCCGATGTCTGAAGCTTTCTTT

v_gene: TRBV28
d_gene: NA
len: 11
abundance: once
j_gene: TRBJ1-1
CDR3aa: CASSVNTEAFF
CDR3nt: TGTGCCAGCAGCGTAAACACTGAAGCTTTCTTT

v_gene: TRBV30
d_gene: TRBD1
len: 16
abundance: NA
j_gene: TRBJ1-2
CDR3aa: CAWSLSGGVVGYGYTF
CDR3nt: TGTGCCTGGAGTCTTTCAGGGGGCGTTGTTGGCTATGGCTACACCTTC

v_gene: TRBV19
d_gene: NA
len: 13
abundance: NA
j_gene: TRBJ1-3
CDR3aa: CASSIEQGNTIYF
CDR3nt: TGTGCCAGTAGTATAGAGCAGGGAAACACCATATATTTT